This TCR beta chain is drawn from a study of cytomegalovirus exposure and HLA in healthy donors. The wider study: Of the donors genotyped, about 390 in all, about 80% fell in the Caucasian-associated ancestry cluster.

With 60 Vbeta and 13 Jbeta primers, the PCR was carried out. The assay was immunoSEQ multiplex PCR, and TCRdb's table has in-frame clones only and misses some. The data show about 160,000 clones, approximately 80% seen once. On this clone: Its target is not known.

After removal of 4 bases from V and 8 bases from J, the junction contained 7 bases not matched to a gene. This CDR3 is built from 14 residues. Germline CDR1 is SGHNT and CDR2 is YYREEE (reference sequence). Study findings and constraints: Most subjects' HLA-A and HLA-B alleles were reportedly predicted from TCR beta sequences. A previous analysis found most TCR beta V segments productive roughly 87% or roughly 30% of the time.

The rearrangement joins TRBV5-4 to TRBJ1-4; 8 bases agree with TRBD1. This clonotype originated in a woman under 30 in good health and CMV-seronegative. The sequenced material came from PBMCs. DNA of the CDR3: TGTGCCAGCAGCCCGAGGACAGGGAACGAAAAACTGTTTTTT. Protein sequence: CASSPRTGNEKLFF. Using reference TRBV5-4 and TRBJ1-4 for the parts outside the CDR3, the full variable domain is ETGVTQSPTHLIKTRGQQVTLRCSSQSGHNTVSWYQQALGQGPQFIFQYYREEENGRGNFPPRFSGLQFPNYSSELNVNALELDDSALYLCASSPRTGNEKLFFGSGTQLSVL.